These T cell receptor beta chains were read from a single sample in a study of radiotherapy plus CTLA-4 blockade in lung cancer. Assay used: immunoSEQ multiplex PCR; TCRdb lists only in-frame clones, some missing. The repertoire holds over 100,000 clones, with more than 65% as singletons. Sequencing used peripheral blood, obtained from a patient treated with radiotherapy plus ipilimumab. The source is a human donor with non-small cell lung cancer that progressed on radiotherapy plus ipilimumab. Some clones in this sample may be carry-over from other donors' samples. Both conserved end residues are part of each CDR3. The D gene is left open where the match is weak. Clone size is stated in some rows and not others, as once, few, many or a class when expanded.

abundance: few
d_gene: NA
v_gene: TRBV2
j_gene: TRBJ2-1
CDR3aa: CASSDPRGYNEQFF
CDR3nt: TGTGCCAGCAGTGATCCCAGAGGATACAATGAGCAGTTCTTC

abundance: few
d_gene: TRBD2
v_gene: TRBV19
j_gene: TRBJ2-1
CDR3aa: CASSLAGELFYEQFF
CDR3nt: TGTGCCAGTAGCCTAGCGGGGGAACTCTTTTACGAGCAGTTCTTC

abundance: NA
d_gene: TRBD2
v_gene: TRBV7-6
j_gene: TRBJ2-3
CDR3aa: CASSTRLADTQYF
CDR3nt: TGTGCCAGCAGCACCCGACTAGCCGATACGCAGTATTTT

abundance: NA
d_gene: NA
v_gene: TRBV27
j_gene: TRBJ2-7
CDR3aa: CASSLKDEQYF
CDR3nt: TGTGCCAGCAGTTTAAAGGACGAGCAGTACTTC

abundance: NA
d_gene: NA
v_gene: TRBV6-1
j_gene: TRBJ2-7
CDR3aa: CAISEGTYEQYF
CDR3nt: TGTGCCATCAGTGAAGGGACCTACGAGCAGTACTTC

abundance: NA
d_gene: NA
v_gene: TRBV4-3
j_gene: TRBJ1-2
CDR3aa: CASSQEYGETENGYTF
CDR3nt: TGCGCCAGCAGCCAAGAATATGGGGAAACGGAGAATGGCTACACCTTC

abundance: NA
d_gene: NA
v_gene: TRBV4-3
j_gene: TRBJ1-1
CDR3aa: CASSSQSGANTEAFF
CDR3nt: TGCGCCAGCAGCTCCCAGTCGGGGGCGAACACTGAAGCTTTCTTT

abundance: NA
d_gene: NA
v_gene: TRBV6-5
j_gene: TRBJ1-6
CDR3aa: CASKGRTNSPLHF
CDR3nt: TGTGCCAGTAAAGGGCGGACGAATTCACCCCTCCACTTT

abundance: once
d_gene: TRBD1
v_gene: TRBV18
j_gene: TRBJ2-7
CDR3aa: CASSPNSRGEQYF
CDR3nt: TGTGCCAGCTCACCAAACTCCAGGGGGGAGCAGTACTTC

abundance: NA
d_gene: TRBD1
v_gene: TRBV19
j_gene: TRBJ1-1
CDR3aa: CASSIASQGRRDTEAFF
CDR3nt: TGTGCCAGTAGTATAGCCTCACAGGGGCGAAGGGACACTGAAGCTTTCTTT

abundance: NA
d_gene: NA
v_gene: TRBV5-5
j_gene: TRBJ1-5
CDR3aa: CASSIGGGQPQHF
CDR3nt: TGTGCCAGCAGCATCGGGGGGGGACAGCCCCAGCATTTT

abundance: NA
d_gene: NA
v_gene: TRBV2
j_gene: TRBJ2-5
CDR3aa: CASAREGETQYF
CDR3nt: TGTGCCAGCGCACGAGAGGGGGAGACCCAGTACTTC

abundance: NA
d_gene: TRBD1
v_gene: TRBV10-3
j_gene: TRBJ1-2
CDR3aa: CAISLTGEDGYTF
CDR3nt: TGTGCCATCAGCCTGACAGGGGAGGATGGCTACACCTTC

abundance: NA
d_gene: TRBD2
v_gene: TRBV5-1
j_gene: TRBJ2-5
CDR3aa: CASSTLSGGNQETQYF
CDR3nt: TGCGCCAGCAGCACCCTGAGCGGGGGGAACCAAGAGACCCAGTACTTC

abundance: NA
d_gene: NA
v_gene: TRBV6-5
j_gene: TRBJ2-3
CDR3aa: CASSYPVERSTDTQYF
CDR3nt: TGTGCCAGCAGTTACCCGGTGGAGCGGAGCACAGATACGCAGTATTTT

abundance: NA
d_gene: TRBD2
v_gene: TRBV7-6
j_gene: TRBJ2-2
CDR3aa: CASSPVAGGIAGELFF
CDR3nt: TGTGCCAGCAGCCCAGTGGCGGGGGGTATCGCCGGGGAGCTGTTTTTT

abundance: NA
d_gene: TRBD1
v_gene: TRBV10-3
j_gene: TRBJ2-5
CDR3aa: CAIREGQVSEQYF
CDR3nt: TGTGCCATCAGAGAGGGACAGGTCTCTGAGCAGTACTTC

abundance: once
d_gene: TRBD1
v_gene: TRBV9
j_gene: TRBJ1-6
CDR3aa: CASSAQGGDYNSPLHF
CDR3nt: TGTGCCAGCAGCGCCCAGGGGGGAGACTATAATTCACCCCTCCACTTT

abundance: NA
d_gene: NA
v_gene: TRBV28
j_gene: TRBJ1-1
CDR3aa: CASTYTGRNTEAFF
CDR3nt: TGTGCCAGCACTTACACAGGGAGGAACACTGAAGCTTTCTTT

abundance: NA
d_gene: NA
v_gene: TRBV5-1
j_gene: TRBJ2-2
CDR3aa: CASSLVTDTGELFF
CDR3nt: TGCGCCAGCAGCTTGGTTACAGACACCGGGGAGCTGTTTTTT

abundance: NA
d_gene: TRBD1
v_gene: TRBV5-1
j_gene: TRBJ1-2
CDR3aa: CASSMTGTGFYGYTF
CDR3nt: TGCGCCAGCAGCATGACAGGGACAGGGTTCTATGGCTACACCTTC

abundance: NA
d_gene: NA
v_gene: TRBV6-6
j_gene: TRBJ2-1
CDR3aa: CASSYSGAFYNEQFF
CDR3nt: TGTGCCAGCAGTTACTCTGGGGCCTTCTACAATGAGCAGTTCTTC

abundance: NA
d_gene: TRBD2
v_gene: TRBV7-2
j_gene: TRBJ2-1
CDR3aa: CASSLNSGGYNEQFF
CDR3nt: TGTGCCAGCAGCTTAAATAGCGGGGGATACAATGAGCAGTTCTTC

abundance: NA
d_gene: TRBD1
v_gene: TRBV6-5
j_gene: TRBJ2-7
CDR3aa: CASSDRGSYEQYF
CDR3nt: TGTGCCAGCAGTGACAGGGGCTCCTACGAGCAGTACTTC

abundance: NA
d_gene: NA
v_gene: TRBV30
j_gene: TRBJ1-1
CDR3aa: CAWNWRIEAFF
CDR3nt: TGTGCCTGGAATTGGAGGATTGAAGCTTTCTTT

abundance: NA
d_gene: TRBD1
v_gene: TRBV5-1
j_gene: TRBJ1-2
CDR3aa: CASSSGTGALSYTF
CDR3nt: TGCGCCAGCAGTTCCGGGACAGGGGCCCTAAGCTACACCTTC

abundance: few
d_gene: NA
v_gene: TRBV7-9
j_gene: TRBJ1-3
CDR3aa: CASSLRAQGNTIYF
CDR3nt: TGTGCCAGCAGCCTCCGGGCTCAGGGAAACACCATATATTTT

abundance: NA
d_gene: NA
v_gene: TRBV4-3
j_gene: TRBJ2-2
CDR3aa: CASSQDLPGEAGELFF
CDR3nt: TGCGCCAGCAGCCAAGACCTGCCAGGGGAGGCCGGGGAGCTGTTTTTT

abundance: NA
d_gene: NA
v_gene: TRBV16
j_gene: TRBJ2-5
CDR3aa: CASSQGGQGETQYF
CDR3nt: TGTGCCAGCAGCCAAGGCGGCCAGGGGGAGACCCAGTACTTC

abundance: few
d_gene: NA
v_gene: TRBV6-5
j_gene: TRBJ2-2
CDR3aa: CASSYSRDGWGELFF
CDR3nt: TGTGCCAGCAGTTACTCGAGGGACGGTTGGGGGGAGCTGTTTTTT

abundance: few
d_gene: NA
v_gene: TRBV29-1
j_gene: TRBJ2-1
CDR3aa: CSVEGWAHLSYNEQFF
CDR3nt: TGCAGCGTTGAAGGTTGGGCTCATCTCTCCTACAATGAGCAGTTCTTC

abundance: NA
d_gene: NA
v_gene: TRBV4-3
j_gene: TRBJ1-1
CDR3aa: CASSSAGQGNTEAFF
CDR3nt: TGCGCCAGCAGCTCCGCAGGGCAGGGGAACACTGAAGCTTTCTTT